The T cell receptor (beta chain) described here comes from a study of blood T cell repertoires in COVID-19. Study at large: The United States, Italy and Spain provided the acute and convalescent COVID-19 samples. T cells, B-cell-depleted T cells, or PBMCs supplied cDNA or gDNA.

The authors' processing: Nucleated cell number was recorded as an estimate derived from reference gene primer amplification. This table comes from immunoSEQ multiplex PCR, and its TCRdb copy is limited to in-frame clones, with some not included. The D gene and trimming were derived from the DNA, and the V and J assignments and clone size from that table. The table records under 400,000 clones, 80% to 90% of them present only once. Participants were placed into cohorts based on the clinical history they reported. Germline V gene sequence: CDR1 SGHVS, CDR2 FQNEAQ. This CDR3 has 16 residues. V gave up 6 bases and J gave up 2 bases; unmatched junction bases: 9.

The sample comprised PBMCs or T cells enriched from blood (not recorded which). The chain combines TRBV7-8 with TRBJ1-3; 8 bases map to TRBD1. This clonotype originated in a woman between 40 and 50 years old with acute COVID-19. CDR3 DNA: TGTGCCAGCAGTTTGGACAGGGTTGGCGCTGGAAACACCATATATTTT. Its protein product is CASSLDRVGAGNTIYF.